This TCR beta chain was identified during a study of OX40 agonist ivuxolimab in advanced cancers. Across the whole study: Patients undergoing dose escalation presented with hepatocellular carcinoma, melanoma, renal cell or head and neck cancer. Overall study findings and caveats: Clonal expansion by week 6 occurred in CD4+ and CD8+ blood T cells (at 0.1 to 3.0 mg/kg).

With regard to this clone: Antigen: not known.

Repertoires were generated with immunoSEQ multiplex PCR, while TCRdb's copy carries only in-frame clones and drops some. The sample contains tens of thousands of clones, around 90% of which appear only once. V trimming: 0 bases; J trimming: 2 bases; junction bases outside the gene matches: 10. Per germline, CDR1 MNHNS and CDR2 SASEGT. The CDR3 contains 18 residues. This clonotype was obtained from an adult with an advanced solid tumor such as melanoma, head and neck, liver or kidney cancer. This sample comprised CD4+ or CD8+ T cells sorted from blood, obtained in a trial of the OX40 agonist ivuxolimab. The chain uses TRBV6-1 and TRBJ2-7; 10 nucleotides agree with TRBD1. CDR3: CASSEAWAVGTGAYEQYF. The CDR3, as DNA: TGTGCCAGCAGTGAAGCCTGGGCGGTAGGGACAGGGGCCTACGAGCAGTACTTC.